The entry that follows covers one T cell receptor beta chain sequence. Assay used: immunoSEQ multiplex PCR; TCRdb lists only in-frame clones, some missing. Among about 83,000 clones, 85% to 95% were seen once, and the ten largest hold 0.25%. This sample was taken from a study of technical replicates of blood from a handful of donors. The germline V gene encodes CDR1 SGHAT and CDR2 FQNNGV. The CDR3 extends over 15 amino acids. With V trimmed by 2 bases and J by 0 bases, 4 bases remained unmatched. Sequenced: T cells isolated from PBMCs. The chain links TRBV11-2 to TRBJ2-7, with TRBD2 matching over 7 bases. The TCR was taken from a human donor in good health. This CDR3 is CASSLNGGGSYEQYF. CDR3 in DNA: TGTGCCAGCAGCTTAAACGGCGGGGGCTCCTACGAGCAGTACTTC. Filled out from reference TRBV11-2 and TRBJ2-7, the complete variable domain reads EAGVAQSPRYKIIEKRQSVAFWCNPISGHATLYWYQQILGQGPKLLIQFQNNGVVDDSQLPKDRFSAERLKGVDSTLKIQPAKLEDSAVYLCASSLNGGGSYEQYFGPGTRLTVT.